This T cell receptor (beta chain) was found in a study of PD-1 blockade in mismatch repair-deficient tumors. About the study: Patients had eleven to twelve mismatch repair-deficient cancer types and were previously treated and progressing.

Data came from immunoSEQ multiplex PCR; TCRdb stores just in-frame clones and leaves some out. The sample yields about 51,000 clones, approximately 84% seen once. Between the trimmed V and J ends, which lost 6 bases and 2 bases, there was a span of 11 bases. The CDR3 runs to 12 residues. Germline CDR1 and CDR2: GTSNPN and SVGIG (reference sequence). In this sample, this clone turned up a few times. Here the sequenced sample was peripheral blood, taken approximately 18 weeks after starting pembrolizumab. This chain uses TRBV30 with TRBJ2-7, with D maybe TRBD1 (5 bases). This clonotype was sampled from an adult with mismatch repair-deficient cancer. The CDR3 sequence is CACPTETYEQYF. CDR3 coding DNA: TGTGCCTGTCCGACAGAAACCTACGAGCAGTACTTC.